Below, 12 T cell receptor beta chains from the same sample are listed, as sequenced in a study of blood T cells in healthy people across ages. PCR was performed a second time for about 7 to 11 cycles using a sample-barcoded 5' primer and a J-beta primer mix. MiXCR, applied by TCRdb to the 5' RACE reads, yields one record per CDR3 protein. The sample yields about 1.5 million distinct CDR3 sequences, less than 45% seen once. Input material: blood. The receptors come from a woman aged 18 to 35 in good health.

The chain employs TRBV7-3 and TRBJ2-1; 13 bases are a match to TRBD2. The CDR3 runs 16 residues. Per germline, CDR1 SGHTA and CDR2 FQGTGA. V lost 5 bases, J lost 6 bases, and 7 bases stayed unmatched. The CDR3 sequence: CASSTTSGRAINEQFF. In DNA, the CDR3 is TGTGCCAGCAGCACCACTAGCGGGAGGGCGATCAATGAGCAGTTCTTC.

This clonotype was seen many times. The chain combines TRBV27 with TRBJ1-6; D call uncertain. CDR3 size: 15 residues. Germline CDR1 reads MNHEY; CDR2 reads SMNVEV (reference sequence). V lost 0 bases, J lost 9 bases, and 12 bases lay in between. CDR3 nucleotides: TGTGCCAGCAGTTTATCCGGACCGGGTTTTTCACCCCTCCACTTT. Amino acids: CASSLSGPGFSPLHF.

This clonotype has more than one count but fewer than ten. V gene TRBV15 combines with J gene TRBJ2-3; D gene unclear. Trimming took off 0 bases at V and 0 bases at J, with 7 bases between the two ends. Germline CDR1 and CDR2: LNHNV and YYDKDF (reference sequence). This CDR3 contains 15 residues. Here the CDR3 reads CATSRDARSTDTQYF. CDR3 DNA sequence: TGTGCCACCAGCAGAGATGCGCGGAGCACAGATACGCAGTATTTT.

This chain links TRBV28 with TRBJ1-2; 7 bases are a match to TRBD1. CDR1 is MDHEN, CDR2 SYDVKM, per germline. There are 14 residues in the CDR3. The junction had 7 bases not matched to a gene; V was cut back by 6 bases and J by 3 bases. CDR3 residues: CASRIPTGHYGYTF. DNA for the CDR3: TGTGCCAGCAGAATCCCGACAGGGCACTATGGCTACACCTTC.

This chain uses TRBV3-1 with TRBJ1-2; D uncertain. Germline V CDR1 and CDR2: LGHDT, YNNKEL (reference sequence). This CDR3 region has 15 residues. The V and J ends lost 3 bases and 4 bases respectively, with 15 bases between them. The CDR3 DNA follows: TGTGCCAGCAGCCACCGCCTGGGTCTTCTCTATGGCTACACCTTC. Amino acid sequence: CASSHRLGLLYGYTF.

This clonotype was counted once. CDR3 loop: CASRPRLTGTGESRNTEAFF. DNA for the CDR3: TGTGCCAGCAGGCCTAGGCTGACCGGGACAGGGGAATCACGGAACACTGAAGCTTTCTTT. The rearrangement joins TRBV5-4 to TRBJ1-1; 10 positions agree with TRBD1. From germline, CDR1 is SGHNT and CDR2 YYREEE (reference sequence). This CDR3 contains 20 residues. V was clipped by 5 bases and J by 1 base; unmatched bases: 20.

A note on this clonotype: Germline and junction disagree at one end, which may indicate a read error. The J gene is TRBJ1-2, the V gene TRBV19, with 7 bases identical to TRBD1. This CDR3 is 15 amino acids long. CDR1 and CDR2 from the germline V gene are LNHDA and SQIVND (reference sequence). The CDR3 region has the DNA TGTGCCAGTACTATAGGGGACAGACAGAACTATGGCTACACCTTC. As protein: CASTIGDRQNYGYTF.

Only a few counts were recorded for this clonotype. V gene TRBV6-1 combines with J gene TRBJ2-7; a possible D gene is TRBD2 (5 bases). Deletions cut 5 bases from V and 2 bases from J, with 10 bases between. Germline CDR1 reads MNHNS; CDR2 reads SASEGT. This CDR3 contains 13 residues. The DNA of the CDR3 is TGTGCCAGCAGTCGTAGCGACCCCTACGAGCAGTACTTC. It is translated as CASSRSDPYEQYF.

This clonotype has just a few counts. The rearrangement links TRBV28 to TRBJ2-1; the match to TRBD2 covers 15 bases. Losses at the gene ends were 3 bases for V and 7 bases for J; bases not matched to a gene: 22. The germline CDR1 and CDR2 sequences are MDHEN and SYDVKM. This CDR3 contains 22 residues. Here the CDR3 DNA reads TGTGCCAGCAGTTTTTTGGGCAGTTCTCCGGGACTAGCGGGAGGAAAGAGAAATGAGCAGTTCTTC. This codes for CASSFLGSSPGLAGGKRNEQFF.

The rearrangement links TRBV28 to TRBJ1-3, with D unclear. CDR3 size: 14 residues. The V and J ends lost 3 bases and 0 bases respectively, with 6 bases between them. CDR1 MDHEN and CDR2 SYDVKM come from the germline V gene. The CDR3 sequence is CASSFFGSGNTIYF. The CDR3 region has the DNA TGTGCCAGCAGTTTTTTTGGCTCTGGAAACACCATATATTTT.

The V gene is TRBV4-1, the J gene TRBJ1-2, with TRBD1 matching over 9 bases. The germline CDR1 and CDR2 sequences are MGHRA and YSYEKL. The V gene end was trimmed by 1 base and the J gene end by 6 bases; junction bases not matched to a gene: 12. The CDR3 runs 17 residues. DNA of the CDR3: TGCGCCAGCAGCCAAGTTGGGGCCGGGACAGGGCCCAATGGCTACACCTTC. Translating gives CASSQVGAGTGPNGYTF.

This clonotype was recorded a few times. The gene calls are TRBV4-3 and TRBJ2-7, with 9 positions matching TRBD2. Germline V gene data show CDR1 as LGHNA and CDR2 as YSLEER. CDR3 size: 13 residues. Losses at the gene ends were 5 bases for V and 6 bases for J; bases not matched to a gene: 5. The CDR3 sequence: CASSRGTSCEQYF. The DNA for the CDR3 is TGCGCCAGCAGCAGAGGGACTAGCTGCGAGCAGTACTTC.